The sequence of this T cell receptor beta chain was determined in a study of CD8 T cells in ankylosing spondylitis. CDR1 and CDR2 (germline): SGDLS, YYNGEE. CDR3 length equals 16 residues. The V gene lost 4 bases and the J gene lost 1 base, with 18 bases spanning the gap. By quantitative 5'-RACE with molecular barcodes, the TCR beta libraries were made. TCRdb processed the 5' RACE reads anew with MiXCR; each CDR3 protein has one entry. The repertoire consists of about 350,000 distinct CDR3 sequences, with more than 20% occurring once and the leading ten covering over 10%. This TCR derives from a male donor with ankylosing spondylitis or in good health (not recorded which). V and J are TRBV9 and TRBJ2-7, with D possibly being TRBD1 or TRBD2 (5 bases each). The sequenced material came from blood, either unsorted or a sorted T cell fraction (not recorded which). Written as DNA, the CDR3 is TGTGCCAGCAGCACGTCCCGGGACGCCCCTTCCTACGAGCAGTACTTC. Residues: CASSTSRDAPSYEQYF.